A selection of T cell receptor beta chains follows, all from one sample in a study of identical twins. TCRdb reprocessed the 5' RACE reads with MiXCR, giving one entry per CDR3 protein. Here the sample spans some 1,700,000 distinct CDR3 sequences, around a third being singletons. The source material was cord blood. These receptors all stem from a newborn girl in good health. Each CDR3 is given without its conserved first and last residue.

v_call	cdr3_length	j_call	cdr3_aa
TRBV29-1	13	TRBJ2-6	NVGGQGPGANVLT
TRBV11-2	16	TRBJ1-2	ASSLHPIRFLRDKGYT
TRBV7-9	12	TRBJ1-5	ASSPRDENQPQH
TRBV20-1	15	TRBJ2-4	SARGGLRTLTKNIQY
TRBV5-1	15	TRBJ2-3	ASSLDWTGGITDTQY
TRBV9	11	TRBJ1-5	ASSVGEGSPQH
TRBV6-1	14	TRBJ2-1	ASSVLHGSSYNEQF
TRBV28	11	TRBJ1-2	ASTTGRLYGYT
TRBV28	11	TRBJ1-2	ASIHRVNYGYT
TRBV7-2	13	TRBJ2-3	ASRLAGGYTNTQY
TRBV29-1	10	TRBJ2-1	SVGRSYNEQF
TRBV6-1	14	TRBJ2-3	ASSDPGTASTDTQY
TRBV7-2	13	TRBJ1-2	ASSKRGQVNYGYT
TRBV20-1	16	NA	SASERSGASLYDIEQY
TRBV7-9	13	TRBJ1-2	ASSLRHQEGYGYT
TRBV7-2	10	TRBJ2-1	ASSLLEHEQF
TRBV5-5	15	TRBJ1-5	ASRPGQGATSNQPQH
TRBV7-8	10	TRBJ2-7	ASSTSIYEQY
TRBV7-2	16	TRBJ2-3	ASSPTLAGGRFADTQY
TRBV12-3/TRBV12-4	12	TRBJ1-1	ASSYRGQGTEAS
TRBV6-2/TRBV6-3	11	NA	ASSYGLVYEQY
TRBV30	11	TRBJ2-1	AWSFMAGIEQF
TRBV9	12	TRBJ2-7	ASSPGGAPYEQY
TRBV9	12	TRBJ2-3	ASSRLESTDTQY
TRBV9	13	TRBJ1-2	ASSGSSREGYGYT
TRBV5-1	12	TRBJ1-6	ASSFEARDSPLH
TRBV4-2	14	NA	ASSQEGGQGGETQY
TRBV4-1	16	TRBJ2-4	ASSQDLRGSEGKNIQY
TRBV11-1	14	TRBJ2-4	ASSLRMGQGANIQY
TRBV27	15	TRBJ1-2	ASSLKRGAGALYGYT
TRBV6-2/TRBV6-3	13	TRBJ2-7	ASRSIFTGGYEQY
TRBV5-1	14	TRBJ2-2	ASSWNSSTNTGELF
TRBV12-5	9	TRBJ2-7	ASGLMYEQY
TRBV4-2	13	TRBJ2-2	ASSQGWDRAGELF
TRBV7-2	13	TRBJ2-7	ASSPRWTHSYEQY
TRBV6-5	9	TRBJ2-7	ASGRQEAQY
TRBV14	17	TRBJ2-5	ASSQLNGLAGKNQETQY
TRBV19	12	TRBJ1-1	ASHTRRAGTEAF
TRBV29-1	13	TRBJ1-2	SVEGRDAFNYGYT
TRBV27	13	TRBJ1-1	ASSLPVRGIAEAF
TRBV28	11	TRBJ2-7	ASSFRGKYEQY
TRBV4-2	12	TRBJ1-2	ASSFNRGDYGYT
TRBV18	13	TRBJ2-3	ASSTGLAATDTQY
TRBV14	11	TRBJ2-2	ASSDWRTGELF
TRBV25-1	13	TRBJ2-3	ASSEWERITDTQY